Listed below are T cell receptor beta chains from one sample, sequenced in a study of blood T cells in healthy people across ages. TCRdb recomputed calls from the 5' RACE reads with MiXCR, one row per CDR3 protein. The table lists roughly 720,000 distinct CDR3 sequences, about 55% of them singletons. The sample comprised blood. The receptor source for this set is an elderly man in good health. Each CDR3 is given without its conserved first and last residue.

TRBV5-1,TRBJ1-2,ASSFTAANYGYT
TRBV29-1,TRBJ1-5,SVVFPGENYSNQPQH
TRBV3-1,TRBJ2-3,ASSQDGRGRGRDAY
TRBV28,TRBJ2-1,ASSSGHDGARNEQF
TRBV12-3/TRBV12-4,TRBJ2-7,ASSFPSGRSSYEQY
TRBV29-1,TRBJ1-2,SAWTPARPNYGYT
TRBV5-1,TRBJ1-2,ASSRAGTERPYT
TRBV3-1,TRBJ2-4,ASSQWDRGDNIQY
TRBV11-2,TRBJ2-5,ASSLDPREGRETQY
TRBV7-2,TRBJ1-2,ATSMRGRSSYGYT
TRBV20-1,TRBJ2-1,SARTSGRGGEQF
TRBV20-1,TRBJ2-4,SARAAVQY
TRBV20-1,TRBJ1-1,SAIAGMGMNTEAF
TRBV6-5,TRBJ1-2,ASTSTDRDSSGYT
TRBV6-1,TRBJ2-4,ASSMAAGAWDEQY
TRBV18,TRBJ1-2,ASSPDREYGYT
TRBV4-1,TRBJ2-1,ASSQVSNYNEQF
TRBV6-5,TRBJ2-5,ASSYSGGFQETQY
TRBV20-1,TRBJ2-7,SAPMAGASSYEQY
TRBV13,TRBJ2-5,ASSFPGQRQETQY
TRBV12-3/TRBV12-4,TRBJ2-7,ASSFGGIPSYEQY
TRBV20-1,TRBJ2-5,SAQGRAGEETQY
TRBV3-1,.,ASSQDPSFYEQY
TRBV7-9,TRBJ2-1,ASSLDPGQGIDEQF
TRBV29-1,TRBJ1-2,SVGAGDGYT
TRBV7-9,TRBJ2-7,ASSLAAGQSNEQY
TRBV7-2,TRBJ2-7,ASSPRGGLAGSYEQY
TRBV7-2,TRBJ2-1,ASSLIPGLAGFGNEQF
TRBV25-1,.,ASSAKGYEQY
TRBV21-1,.,ASSKGQGLAGDYYEQY
TRBV5-1,TRBJ2-1,ASGQTSGNYNEQF
TRBV9,TRBJ2-7,ASGPTSGGAHEQY
TRBV27,TRBJ1-1,ASSLTRGLNTEAF
TRBV10-3,TRBJ2-7,AISSRGEPTDEQY
TRBV7-2,TRBJ2-3,ASSLEGTGALDTQY
TRBV3-1,TRBJ2-1,ASSWTSGDNEQF
TRBV19,TRBJ2-2,ASRTGVGTGELF
TRBV24-1,TRBJ1-5,ATSERDSNQPQH
TRBV29-1,TRBJ2-4,SVERGPKNIQY
TRBV5-1,TRBJ2-5,ASSLGSDVQY
TRBV7-9,TRBJ2-5,ASSLTGSGQETQY
TRBV4-2,TRBJ2-5,ASSQGGAANPLGETQY
TRBV6-2/TRBV6-3,TRBJ1-5,ASQTRLAPQH
TRBV20-1,TRBJ1-1,SARHPPTGTDTEAF
TRBV12-3/TRBV12-4,TRBJ2-5,ASRRTSGEETQY